This TCR beta chain appears in the sequencing data of a study of metastatic and nonmetastatic thyroid tumors (dated by TCRdb to the early 2020s). Study-level background: The researchers compared repertoires between peripheral blood samples and tumor or nodule tissue samples from patients with malignant or benign thyroid disease.

In its sample, this clone comes out as medium-sized (0.01 to 0.1%). Its antigen is currently not known. No much larger clone exists at a distance of one base, and base qualities are not known. Study-wide conclusions, independent of this receptor: TCR beta diversity was reported as significantly higher in malignant tumors than in benign nodules, in both blood and tumor samples.

Receptors were amplified or captured by PCR. TCRdb lists the instrument as Illumina HiSeq 4000. High-throughput sequencing was used to profile the TCR beta-chain CDR3 region of every patient. In the authors' own workflow: The researchers built a classifier to tell apart papillary thyroid cancer patients with distant metastasis, based on CDR3 differences among clinicopathological groups. To measure repertoire diversity the researchers used the Shannon index, while the Morisita-Horn index served to gauge how similar the tumor and blood repertoires were. TCRdb reanalyzed the raw reads on its own, using fastp at Q25 for trimming and MiXCR for clone calling, and kept in-frame beta chains. Here the V and J calls rest on TCRdb's processing, not on the authors' analysis. Across this sample there are over 14,000 clones, with roughly 24% seen only once. In total, the top ten clones hold under 10% of the sample.

Before undergoing thyroid surgery, none of the patients had been given any kind of treatment. The study retrospectively analysed patient clinical samples collected from about 2012 to 2019 using T-cell receptor beta sequencing. The sample comprised tumor tissue. The TCR sequence derives from a female donor with papillary thyroid cancer or a benign thyroid nodule (not recorded which). Some clones in this sample may be carry-over from other donors' samples.

The CDR3 here reads CSAEGGTSYEQYF. The nucleotide sequence is TGCAGTGCCGAGGGGGGGACGTCCTACGAGCAGTACTTC. The V and J segments used are TRBV20-1 and TRBJ2-7; TRBD2 is a possible D gene, resting on 7 matching bases. Measured from the cysteine to the phenylalanine, the CDR3 is 13 residues long. Of all the DNA, just the CDR3 is kept, 39 bases in frame from base 1. From the germline V gene (reference sequence), CDR1 is DFQATT and CDR2 is SNEGSKA. V is clipped by 6 bases and J by 1 base, and the sequence between their germline boundaries is 13 bases long.